The T cell receptor beta chain under discussion was sequenced for a study of blood T cell repertoires in COVID-19. For the study at large: T cells, B-cell-depleted T cells, or PBMCs supplied cDNA or gDNA.

The germline V gene encodes CDR1 PRHDT and CDR2 FYEKMQ (reference sequence). The CDR3 runs 15 residues. V trimming: 2 bases; J trimming: 7 bases; junction bases outside the gene matches: 7. Clones were read by immunoSEQ multiplex PCR, and TCRdb kept only the in-frame ones, dropping some. The repertoire consists of tens of thousands of clones, with roughly 84% occurring once and the leading ten covering 25% to 30%. Material: peripheral blood. The sequence was collected from a human donor in a cohort sampled during active COVID-19. The V call is TRBV13, the J call TRBJ2-1, with 8 bases matching TRBD2. This CDR3 reads CASSLTGGAGNEQFF. The DNA for the CDR3 is TGTGCCAGCAGCTTAACCGGGGGGGCGGGAAATGAGCAGTTCTTC.